Included here is one TCR beta chain sequence, with context. Its antigen is not identified. TCR sequencing used cDNA made by reverse transcription of extracted RNA. Generated by immunoSEQ multiplex PCR, the TCRdb table keeps only in-frame clones and is missing some. The table records 80,000 to 100,000 clones, more than 35% of them present only once. Specimens obtained from alopecia areata patients comprised lesional scalp punch biopsies and peripheral blood. The CDR3 runs 14 residues. Deletions cut 6 bases from V and 0 bases from J, with 6 bases between. Germline V CDR1 and CDR2: SNHLY, FYNNEI. The sample is drawn from a study of CD8+ T cells in alopecia areata. Overall study context: Tofacitinib exposure lasted 6 to 18 months, followed by 6 months off drug.

Overall study findings and caveats: Mice showed clearer TCR sharing than patients did, a gap that was possibly HLA-related. Scalp samples also yield sequences from resident alphabeta T cells of normal skin.

This clonotype originated in a human donor with alopecia areata. V is TRBV2 and J is TRBJ2-6; D uncertain. Input material: CD4+ T cells sorted from blood. DNA for the CDR3: TGTGCCAGCAGCGTAAGCTCTGGGGCCAACGTCCTGACTTTC. It encodes CASSVSSGANVLTF.